The rows below give T cell receptor beta chains drawn from one sample of a study of cytomegalovirus exposure and HLA in healthy donors. Clones were sequenced by immunoSEQ multiplex PCR, and TCRdb holds only the in-frame ones, with some missing. The table includes 200,000 to 250,000 clones, around four fifths detected once. Sequencing was performed on PBMCs. These receptors originate from a male donor in good health and CMV-seronegative. The CDR3 runs from the conserved cysteine through the conserved F or W. The order of the fields is D gene, clone size, J gene, V gene, CDR3 DNA, CDR3 protein. A D gene is named only where the DNA matches it firmly. Rows may omit the clone size; those that give it use once, few, many or a size class.

.	.	TRBJ2-3	TRBV7-9	TGTGCCAGCAGCTTAACAGAAACTAGCACAGATACGCAGTATTTT	CASSLTETSTDTQYF
.	few	TRBJ1-1	TRBV10-3	TGTGCCATCAGTTCAGATAACACTGAAGCTTTCTTT	CAISSDNTEAFF
TRBD1	.	TRBJ1-1	TRBV29-1	TGCAGCGTGGACAGGGTACTTGAAGCTTTCTTT	CSVDRVLEAFF
TRBD1	once	TRBJ1-2	TRBV19	TGTGCCAAACGGACAGGGGCTCCCTATGGCTACACCTTC	CAKRTGAPYGYTF
TRBD1	.	TRBJ2-1	TRBV6-6	TGTGCCAGCCAACCCCAGGGGGCAATCTACAATGAGCAGTTCTTC	CASQPQGAIYNEQFF
TRBD1	.	TRBJ1-2	TRBV5-1	TGCGCCAGCAGCTTCGAGACCCGGACAGGTGGCTACACCTTC	CASSFETRTGGYTF
.	.	TRBJ2-7	TRBV15	TGTGCCACCAGCAGAGATAGCCACGAGCAGTACTTC	CATSRDSHEQYF
.	.	TRBJ1-1	TRBV7-3	TGTGCCAGCAGCTACAGTTGGAACACTGAAGCTTTCTTT	CASSYSWNTEAFF
TRBD2	.	TRBJ2-1	TRBV28	TGTGCCAGCAAACGACTAGCGGTTACTTACAATGAGCAGTTCTTC	CASKRLAVTYNEQFF
.	once	TRBJ2-5	TRBV7-9	TGTGCCAGCAGCTTAGCTACGGGGGAGGGGGAGCAGTACTTC	CASSLATGEGEQYF
TRBD1	.	TRBJ1-1	TRBV15	TGTGCCACCAGCAGAGGGGCCGTCGGACAGGGTGCCACTGAAGCTTTCTTT	CATSRGAVGQGATEAFF
TRBD1	.	TRBJ2-1	TRBV11-1	TGTGCTGCCGGACAGGGAGTTCTCAATGAGCAGTTCTTC	CAAGQGVLNEQFF
TRBD1	.	TRBJ2-7	TRBV6-4	TGTGCCAGCAGACTCGGGACAGGGCCCTACGAGCAGTACTTC	CASRLGTGPYEQYF
TRBD2	.	TRBJ2-1	TRBV19	TGTGCCAGTAGGTCATTAGCGGGATTAGAGCAGTTCTTC	CASRSLAGLEQFF
.	.	TRBJ2-6	TRBV7-9	TGTGCCAGCAGCGGGAGGGGACAAAACTCTGGGGCCAACGTCCTGACTTTC	CASSGRGQNSGANVLTF
.	once	TRBJ2-7	TRBV4-1	TGCGCCAGCAGCCAAACGGACACGACCTACGAGCAGTACTTC	CASSQTDTTYEQYF
TRBD2	.	TRBJ2-3	TRBV7-3	TGTGCCAGCAGCTTAGCGGGAGGGCAGGCAGATACGCAGTATTTT	CASSLAGGQADTQYF
.	.	TRBJ1-2	TRBV20-1	TGCAGTGCTCGGGATGTCTATGGCTACACCTTC	CSARDVYGYTF
TRBD2	.	TRBJ2-1	TRBV6-1	TGTGCCAGCAGTGAACAGACTAGCTTCTACAATGAGCAGTTCTTC	CASSEQTSFYNEQFF
TRBD1	.	TRBJ1-2	TRBV28	TGTGCCAGCACTAAGACAGGGAACTATGGCTACACCTTC	CASTKTGNYGYTF
.	.	TRBJ2-4	TRBV29-1	TGCAGCGTTAGTCCGGGACAACCTAAAGGGGAGTACTTC	CSVSPGQPKGEYF
TRBD2	.	TRBJ2-1	TRBV27	TGTGCCAGCAGTTTGGGACTAGCGCCCTACAATGAGCAGTTCTTC	CASSLGLAPYNEQFF
.	.	TRBJ1-3	TRBV2	TGTGCCAGCAGCCTCAGGGTAGCCGGAAACACCATATATTTT	CASSLRVAGNTIYF
.	.	TRBJ2-7	TRBV2	TGTGCCAGCGCCCGACCTGGACAAACCTACGAGCAGTACTTC	CASARPGQTYEQYF
TRBD2	.	TRBJ2-1	TRBV29-1	TGCAGCGGAGGGAGGGTCCATGAGCAGTTCTTC	CSGGRVHEQFF
.	.	TRBJ2-5	TRBV6-6	TGTGCCAGCAGTGGAGGGGGACAGCCAGGGGGGACCCAGTACTTC	CASSGGGQPGGTQYF
.	once	TRBJ1-1	TRBV25-1	TGTGCCAGCAAGGCAGGGGACACTGAAGCTTTCTTT	CASKAGDTEAFF
.	.	TRBJ2-7	TRBV5-1	TGCGCCAGCAGCTCAACTCCGGGACTCCTATACGAGCAGTACTTC	CASSSTPGLLYEQYF
.	.	TRBJ1-2	TRBV6-5	TGTGCCAGCACTGCCCCGACCGCCGGGGGTGGCTACACCTTC	CASTAPTAGGGYTF
TRBD2	.	TRBJ2-1	TRBV6-5	TGTGCCAGCAGTCTCAGCGGGAGGGACTACAATGAGCAGTTCTTC	CASSLSGRDYNEQFF
TRBD1	.	TRBJ1-5	TRBV6-5	TGTGCCAGCAGTCGTGCCGGGACAGGGTATCAGCCCCAGCATTTT	CASSRAGTGYQPQHF
.	.	TRBJ2-4	TRBV19	TGTGCCAGTAGTACCGGACTTTTGGGGGGTAACATTCAGTACTTC	CASSTGLLGGNIQYF
TRBD1	.	TRBJ2-3	TRBV7-3	TGTGCCAGCAGCCGAATCAGGGGGGATACGCAGTATTTT	CASSRIRGDTQYF
.	once	TRBJ2-7	TRBV5-1	TGCGCCAGCAGCAAGGGACTTGAGACCTACGAGCAGTACTTC	CASSKGLETYEQYF
TRBD1	.	TRBJ2-3	TRBV2	TGTGCCAGCAGTGTTGAACAGGGGGCTACAGATACGCAGTATTTT	CASSVEQGATDTQYF
.	once	TRBJ1-4	TRBV7-9	TGTGCCAGCAGCCCCCAGGGCGGTGGTGAAAAACTGTTTTTT	CASSPQGGGEKLFF
TRBD1	.	TRBJ1-2	TRBV7-9	TGTGCCAGCATAGACCTGGGACAGGGTGGGTATGGCTACACCTTC	CASIDLGQGGYGYTF
.	.	TRBJ2-2	TRBV10-1	TGCGCCAGCAGTGACGGACTCGGGGAGCTGTTTTTT	CASSDGLGELFF
.	.	TRBJ2-7	TRBV7-2	TGTGCCAGCAGCCCAAGGGGTCTGATGGGCGAGCAGTACTTC	CASSPRGLMGEQYF
.	.	TRBJ1-4	TRBV19	TGTGCCAGTAGTATCAGTTTTGAAAAACTGTTTTTT	CASSISFEKLFF
TRBD2	.	TRBJ2-5	TRBV28	TGTGCCAGCAGCCTAGCGGGAGTTGGGGAGACCCAGTACTTC	CASSLAGVGETQYF
TRBD2	once	TRBJ2-3	TRBV7-3	TGTGCCAGCAGCCCAACTAGCGAAACAGATACGCAGTATTTT	CASSPTSETDTQYF
.	.	TRBJ1-3	TRBV29-1	TGCAGCGTTGCAGGGGACCCCTCTGGAAACACCATATATTTT	CSVAGDPSGNTIYF
.	.	TRBJ2-7	TRBV19	TGTGCCAGTAGTCAGGGACTGCCGTTCGAGCAGTACTTC	CASSQGLPFEQYF
TRBD1	.	TRBJ1-4	TRBV30	TGTGCCTGGAGAGACAGGGCAAAGGAAAAACTGTTTTTT	CAWRDRAKEKLFF